These T cell receptor beta chains were read from a single sample in a study of T cell repertoires in cytomegalovirus infection. Each CDR3 protein gets one entry after TCRdb re-called the reads with MiXCR. The sample has approximately 310,000 distinct CDR3 sequences, approximately 25% seen once. Antigen specificity for these receptors is unknown. The specimen comprised cultured PBMCs, sampled from culture after CMV antigen stimulation. These receptors were obtained from a human donor in good health (CMV status not recorded). Some clones in this sample may be carry-over from other donors' samples. The CDR3 runs from the conserved cysteine through the conserved F or W. A D gene is named only where the DNA matches it firmly. Only some rows state a clone size, as once, few, many or a class for expanded clones.

clone_size d_call j_call v_call cdr3_aa cdr3_nt
NA NA TRBJ2-7 TRBV7-9 CASSTRNEQYF TGTGCCAGCAGCACAAGAAACGAGCAGTACTTC
NA NA TRBJ2-1 TRBV3-1 CASKGSSYNEQFF TGTGCCAGCAAGGGTAGTTCCTACAATGAGCAGTTCTTC
NA NA TRBJ2-3 TRBV5-1 CASSFSGTVGDTQYF TGCGCCAGCAGCTTTTCGGGGACGGTCGGGGATACGCAGTATTTT
few NA TRBJ2-3 TRBV20-1 CSASRADTQYF TGCAGTGCTAGTCGTGCAGATACGCAGTATTTT
NA NA TRBJ2-7 TRBV4-3 CASSQVGRAYEQYF TGCGCCAGCAGCCAAGTAGGCAGGGCCTACGAGCAGTACTTC
NA NA TRBJ2-1 TRBV6-1 CASKRGLAANEQFF TGTGCCAGCAAAAGGGGACTGGCAGCCAATGAGCAGTTCTTC
NA NA TRBJ2-7 TRBV11-2 CASSPRAEGPYEQYF TGTGCCAGCAGCCCAAGAGCGGAGGGCCCCTACGAGCAGTACTTC
many TRBD1 TRBJ2-3 TRBV7-2 CASSSWTGAQYF TGTGCCAGCAGCTCTTGGACAGGTGCCCAGTATTTT
few NA TRBJ2-2 TRBV7-9 CASSFLPGVGSGELFF TGTGCCAGCAGCTTCCTTCCGGGAGTGGGGAGCGGGGAGCTGTTTTTT
NA NA TRBJ2-7 TRBV28 CASSVGEPYEQYF TGTGCCAGCAGTGTGGGGGAGCCTTACGAGCAGTACTTC
few NA TRBJ1-6 TRBV19 CASSAQGSGSPLHF TGTGCCAGTAGTGCCCAGGGATCCGGTTCACCCCTCCACTTT
many TRBD2 TRBJ2-3 TRBV7-2 CASSSPILAGGYTDTQYF TGTGCCAGCAGCTCTCCTATTCTAGCGGGAGGCTATACAGATACGCAGTATTTT
NA TRBD2 TRBJ2-3 TRBV5-6 CASGRVADTDTQYF TGTGCCAGCGGGAGGGTAGCGGATACAGATACGCAGTATTTT
few TRBD1 TRBJ2-1 TRBV19 CASSPGQGSYNEQFF TGTGCCAGTAGCCCGGGACAGGGATCCTACAATGAGCAGTTCTTC
NA TRBD1 TRBJ2-5 TRBV6-1 CASTWTGRETQYF TGTGCCAGCACCTGGACAGGGCGAGAGACCCAGTACTTC
few NA TRBJ2-1 TRBV20-1 CSAIPFRGYNEQFF TGCAGTGCCATCCCGTTCCGGGGTTACAATGAGCAGTTCTTC
NA NA TRBJ1-2 TRBV28 CASSPRFRGRTNYGYTF TGTGCCAGCAGTCCCCGATTCCGCGGCCGGACTAACTATGGCTACACCTTC
NA NA TRBJ1-4 TRBV4-3 CASSQDPPSANEKLFF TGCGCCAGCAGCCAAGACCCGCCGTCCGCTAATGAAAAACTGTTTTTT
few TRBD1 TRBJ1-2 TRBV14 CASRPSGQGAFGYTF TGTGCCAGCAGACCAAGTGGCCAGGGGGCTTTTGGCTACACCTTC
NA NA TRBJ2-3 TRBV27 CASSLRGQRTDTQYF TGTGCCAGCAGTTTACGGGGACAACGCACAGATACGCAGTATTTT
medium-sized TRBD2 TRBJ2-7 TRBV7-6 CASSPGLAGTYEQYF TGTGCCAGCAGCCCGGGACTAGCGGGGACCTACGAGCAGTACTTC
NA TRBD1 TRBJ2-3 TRBV28 CASSLGQGVEDTQYF TGTGCCAGCAGTTTAGGACAGGGGGTTGAGGATACGCAGTATTTT
few NA TRBJ2-6 TRBV25-1 CASSEWSSPGSGANVLTF TGTGCCAGCAGTGAGTGGAGCTCACCGGGCTCTGGGGCCAACGTCCTGACTTTC
NA NA TRBJ1-5 TRBV6-2/TRBV6-3 CASSFIGAGGRQPQHF TGTGCCAGCAGTTTTATCGGGGCAGGAGGACGACAGCCCCAGCATTTT
few NA TRBJ2-1 TRBV12-3/TRBV12-4 CASSPERVAVNEQFF TGTGCCAGCAGTCCCGAGAGGGTAGCGGTCAATGAGCAGTTCTTC
NA NA TRBJ1-3 TRBV15 CATSRDWVQEGTIYF TGTGCCACCAGCAGAGATTGGGTTCAAGAGGGCACCATATATTTT
many TRBD2 TRBJ2-4 TRBV7-3 CASSRSPGLAGVGNIQYF TGTGCCAGCAGCCGCAGTCCGGGACTAGCGGGAGTCGGAAACATTCAGTACTTC
NA NA TRBJ1-5 TRBV6-2/TRBV6-3 CASSYERGRGNQPQHF TGTGCCAGCAGTTACGAGCGGGGCAGGGGCAATCAGCCCCAGCATTTT
NA NA TRBJ2-6 TRBV6-5 CASSYSPGIYSGANVLTF TGTGCCAGCAGTTACTCGCCAGGGATCTACTCTGGGGCCAACGTCCTGACTTTC
NA NA TRBJ2-1 TRBV27 CASRTVSWGLDNEQFF TGTGCCAGCAGAACAGTTTCCTGGGGGCTGGACAATGAGCAGTTCTTC
NA TRBD1 TRBJ1-2 TRBV12-3/TRBV12-4 CASSSHRGSGGSGNYGYTF TGTGCCAGCAGTTCTCACAGGGGAAGCGGCGGCTCGGGCAACTATGGCTACACCTTC
few NA TRBJ2-6 TRBV27 CASTTPTSGANVLTF TGTGCCAGCACTACTCCGACCTCTGGGGCCAACGTCCTGACTTTC
many NA TRBJ1-5 TRBV19 CASKVGRDQPQHF TGTGCCAGTAAGGTGGGGCGGGATCAGCCCCAGCATTTT
many NA TRBJ1-5 TRBV7-2 CASSLVDRNQPQHF TGTGCCAGCAGCTTAGTCGACAGGAATCAGCCCCAGCATTTT
once TRBD1 TRBJ2-2 TRBV11-2 CASSLVLPGQANTGELFF TGTGCCAGCAGCTTAGTCCTCCCGGGACAGGCGAACACCGGGGAGCTGTTTTTT
few TRBD2 TRBJ2-1 TRBV25-1 CASSPLGLAENNEQFF TGTGCCAGCAGTCCCTTAGGACTAGCGGAAAACAATGAGCAGTTCTTC
few TRBD1 TRBJ1-1 TRBV20-1 CSAGDREKGGIQAFF TGCAGTGCTGGCGACAGGGAGAAAGGGGGTATTCAAGCTTTCTTT
NA TRBD1 TRBJ1-2 TRBV5-6 CASSTTGYGYTF TGTGCCAGCAGCACGACAGGGTATGGCTACACCTTC
NA NA TRBJ1-2 TRBV29-1 CSVVPSGVGYTF TGCAGCGTGGTACCCTCAGGGGTAGGCTACACCTTC
few TRBD2 TRBJ2-1 TRBV6-2/TRBV6-3 CASLSRLAGGSSYNEQFF TGTGCCAGCCTCTCGAGACTAGCGGGAGGGAGCTCCTACAATGAGCAGTTCTTC
many TRBD1 TRBJ1-2 TRBV7-6 CASSLGPDREDGYTF TGTGCCAGCAGCTTAGGGCCCGACAGGGAGGATGGCTACACCTTC
NA NA TRBJ2-3 TRBV6-5 CASSPPPGVTDTQYF TGTGCCAGCAGCCCCCCCCCCGGAGTCACAGATACGCAGTATTTT
NA TRBD2 TRBJ2-3 TRBV4-1 CASSQETSRFTDTQYF TGCGCCAGCAGCCAAGAGACTAGCCGGTTCACAGATACGCAGTATTTT
many NA TRBJ2-3 TRBV5-8 CASSLGSRTDTQYF TGTGCCAGCAGCTTGGGGTCTCGCACAGATACGCAGTATTTT
few TRBD1 TRBJ2-3 TRBV7-9 CASSPRGGADTQYF TGTGCCAGCAGCCCCCGAGGGGGCGCAGATACGCAGTATTTT
NA NA TRBJ1-3 TRBV7-2 CASSSYRTAGNTIYF TGTGCCAGCAGCTCGTATCGGACAGCTGGAAACACCATATATTTT
many NA TRBJ1-2 TRBV7-3 CASGPRDGLQGYTF TGTGCCAGTGGCCCCCGGGATGGTTTGCAGGGCTACACCTTC
NA NA TRBJ1-5 TRBV28 CASRPVPSNQPQHF TGTGCCAGCAGACCTGTTCCTAGCAATCAGCCCCAGCATTTT
NA NA TRBJ2-1 TRBV27 CASSLSRGVSGEQFF TGTGCCAGCAGTTTATCTAGAGGGGTTTCGGGGGAGCAGTTCTTC
many NA TRBJ2-5 TRBV7-2 CASSLGGSLQETQYF TGTGCCAGCAGCTTAGGGGGCAGCCTCCAAGAGACCCAGTACTTC
NA TRBD2 TRBJ2-5 TRBV6-2/TRBV6-3 CASSYSSGTTSETQYF TGTGCCAGCAGTTACTCGTCCGGGACTACCTCAGAGACCCAGTACTTC
few TRBD1 TRBJ1-1 TRBV7-9 CASSYGTGQTEAFF TGTGCCAGCAGCTACGGGACAGGGCAAACTGAAGCTTTCTTT
NA NA TRBJ2-1 TRBV27 CASSLSGGAVSYNEQFF TGTGCCAGCAGTTTAAGTGGTGGGGCGGTCTCCTACAATGAGCAGTTCTTC
many TRBD2 TRBJ2-3 TRBV7-2 CASSLVQREVPHF TGTGCCAGCAGCTTAGTCCAGCGGGAGGTTCCCCATTTT
few NA TRBJ1-4 TRBV5-1 CASSPAGTTNEKLFF TGCGCCAGCAGCCCCGCCGGGACAACGAATGAAAAACTGTTTTTT
NA NA TRBJ1-1 TRBV19 CASSSESNTEAFF TGTGCCAGTAGTAGTGAGTCGAACACTGAAGCTTTCTTT